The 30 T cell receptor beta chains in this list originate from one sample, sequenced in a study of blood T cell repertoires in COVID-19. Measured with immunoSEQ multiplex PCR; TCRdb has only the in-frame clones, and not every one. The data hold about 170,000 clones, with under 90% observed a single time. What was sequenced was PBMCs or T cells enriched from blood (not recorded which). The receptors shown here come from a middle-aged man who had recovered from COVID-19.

The DNA of the CDR3 is TGTGCCAGCAGTGAAGCGAGGTCAGATTATAGCAATCAGCCCCAGCATTTT. Translation: CASSEARSDYSNQPQHF. The V call is TRBV2, the J call TRBJ1-5; D gene uncertain. Germline V CDR1 and CDR2: SNHLY, FYNNEI. The V gene lost 0 bases and the J gene lost 0 bases, with 12 bases spanning the gap. This CDR3 region has 17 residues.

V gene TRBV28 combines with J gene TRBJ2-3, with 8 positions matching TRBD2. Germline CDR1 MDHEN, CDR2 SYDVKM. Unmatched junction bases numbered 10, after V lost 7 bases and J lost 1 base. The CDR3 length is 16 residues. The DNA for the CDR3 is TGTGCCAGCACTAGGGGCGGGGGGCGAGGCACAGATACGCAGTATTTT. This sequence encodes CASTRGGGRGTDTQYF.

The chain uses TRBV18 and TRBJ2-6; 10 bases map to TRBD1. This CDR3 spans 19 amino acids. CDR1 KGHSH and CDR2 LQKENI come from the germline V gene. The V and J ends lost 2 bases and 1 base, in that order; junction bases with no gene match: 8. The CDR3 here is CASSPRLTGGPSGANVLTF. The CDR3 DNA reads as TGTGCCAGCTCACCAAGACTGACAGGGGGCCCGTCTGGGGCCAACGTCCTGACTTTC. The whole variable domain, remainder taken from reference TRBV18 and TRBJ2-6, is NAGVMQNPRHLVRRRGQEARLRCSPMKGHSHVYWYRQLPEEGLKFMVYLQKENIIDESGMPKERFSAEFPKEGPSILRIQQVVRGDSAAYFCASSPRLTGGPSGANVLTFGAGSRLTVL.

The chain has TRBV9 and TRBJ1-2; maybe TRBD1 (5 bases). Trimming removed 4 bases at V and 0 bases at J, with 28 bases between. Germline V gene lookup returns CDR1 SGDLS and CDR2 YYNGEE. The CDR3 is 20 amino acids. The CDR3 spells CASSPHLYGRASSSNYGYTF. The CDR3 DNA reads TGTGCCAGCAGCCCACACCTTTACGGCAGGGCTTCTTCCTCTAACTATGGCTACACCTTC.

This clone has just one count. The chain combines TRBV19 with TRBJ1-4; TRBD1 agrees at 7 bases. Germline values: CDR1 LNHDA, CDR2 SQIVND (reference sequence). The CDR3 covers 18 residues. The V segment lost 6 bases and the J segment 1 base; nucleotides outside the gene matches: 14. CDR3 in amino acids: CASRGKGQTRVTNEKLFF. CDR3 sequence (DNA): TGTGCCAGTAGGGGGAAGGGACAGACTCGTGTAACTAATGAAAAACTGTTTTTT. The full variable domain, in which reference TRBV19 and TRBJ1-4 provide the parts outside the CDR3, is DGGITQSPKYLFRKEGQNVTLSCEQNLNHDAMYWYRQDPGQGLRLIYYSQIVNDFQKGDIAEGYSVSREKKESFPLTVTSAQKNPTAFYLCASRGKGQTRVTNEKLFFGSGTQLSVL.

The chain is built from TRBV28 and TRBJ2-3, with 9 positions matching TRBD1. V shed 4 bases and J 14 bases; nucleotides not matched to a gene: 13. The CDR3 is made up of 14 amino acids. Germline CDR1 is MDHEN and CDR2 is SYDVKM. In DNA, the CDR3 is TGTGCCAGCAGTTATGACAGGGGGGCCCAACCGAGGTATTTT. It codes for CASSYDRGAQPRYF.

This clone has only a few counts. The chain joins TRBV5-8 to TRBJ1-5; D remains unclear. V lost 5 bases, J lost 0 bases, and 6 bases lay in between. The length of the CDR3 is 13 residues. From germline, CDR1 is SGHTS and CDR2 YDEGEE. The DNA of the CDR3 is TGTGCCAGCAGGCAGTATAGCAATCAGCCCCAGCATTTT. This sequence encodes CASRQYSNQPQHF.

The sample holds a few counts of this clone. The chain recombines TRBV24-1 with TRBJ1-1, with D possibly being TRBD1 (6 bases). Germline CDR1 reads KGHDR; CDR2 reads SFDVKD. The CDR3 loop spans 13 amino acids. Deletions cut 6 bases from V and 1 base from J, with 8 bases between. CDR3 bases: TGTGCCACCAGTCAGGGGCAGAACACTGAAGCTTTCTTT. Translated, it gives CATSQGQNTEAFF.

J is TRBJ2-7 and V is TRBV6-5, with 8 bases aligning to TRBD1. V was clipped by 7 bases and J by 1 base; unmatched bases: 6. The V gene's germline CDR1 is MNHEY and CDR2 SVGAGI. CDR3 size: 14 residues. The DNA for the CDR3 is TGTGCCAGCACCCAAGGACAGGGTTCCTACGAGCAGTACTTC. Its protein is CASTQGQGSYEQYF.

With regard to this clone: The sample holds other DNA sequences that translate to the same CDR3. This CDR3 reads CASSLAGGNEQFF. The CDR3 region has the DNA TGTGCCAGCAGCTTAGCAGGGGGCAATGAGCAGTTCTTC. V and J are TRBV7-9 and TRBJ2-1, with a possible D match to TRBD1 (6 bases). This CDR3 comprises 13 residues. Germline V gene sequence: CDR1 SEHNR, CDR2 FQNEAQ (reference sequence). The V end lost 0 bases, the J end lost 6 bases, and 6 bases lay between the germline ends.

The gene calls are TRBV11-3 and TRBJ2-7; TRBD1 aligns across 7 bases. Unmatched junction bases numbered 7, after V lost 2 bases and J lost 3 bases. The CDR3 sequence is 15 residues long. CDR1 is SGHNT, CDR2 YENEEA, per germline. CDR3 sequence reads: CASSLLRDRDYEQYF. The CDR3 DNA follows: TGTGCCAGCAGCTTACTCCGGGACAGAGACTACGAGCAGTACTTC.

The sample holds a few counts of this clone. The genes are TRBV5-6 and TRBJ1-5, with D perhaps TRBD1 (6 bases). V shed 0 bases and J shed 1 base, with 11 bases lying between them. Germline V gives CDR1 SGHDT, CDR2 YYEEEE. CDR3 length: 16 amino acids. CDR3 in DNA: TGTGCCAGCAGCTTGGCAGGGGCGCCAAGCAATCAGCCCCAGCATTTT. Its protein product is CASSLAGAPSNQPQHF.

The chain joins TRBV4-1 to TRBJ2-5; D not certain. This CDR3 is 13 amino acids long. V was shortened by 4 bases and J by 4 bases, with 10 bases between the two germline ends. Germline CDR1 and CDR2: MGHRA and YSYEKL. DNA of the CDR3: TGCGCCAGCAGCCGGGCCCTGGGAGAGACCCAGTACTTC. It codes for CASSRALGETQYF.

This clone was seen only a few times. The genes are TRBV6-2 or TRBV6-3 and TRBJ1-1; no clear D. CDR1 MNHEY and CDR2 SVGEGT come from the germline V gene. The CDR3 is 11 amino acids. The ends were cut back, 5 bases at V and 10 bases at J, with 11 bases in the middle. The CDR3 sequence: CASSARLTAFF. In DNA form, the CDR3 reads TGTGCCAGCAGTGCCAGGTTGACAGCTTTCTTT.

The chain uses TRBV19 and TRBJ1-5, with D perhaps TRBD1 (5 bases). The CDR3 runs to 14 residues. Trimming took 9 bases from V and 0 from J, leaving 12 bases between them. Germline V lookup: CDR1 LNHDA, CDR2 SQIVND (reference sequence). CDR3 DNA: TGTGCCAGCTTCGGACATGATAGCAATCAGCCCCAGCATTTT. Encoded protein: CASFGHDSNQPQHF.

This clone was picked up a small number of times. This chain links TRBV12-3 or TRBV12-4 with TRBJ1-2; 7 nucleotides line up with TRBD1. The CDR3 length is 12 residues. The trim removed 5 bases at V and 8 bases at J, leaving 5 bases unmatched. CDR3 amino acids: CASSRSGGGYTF. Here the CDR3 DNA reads TGTGCCAGCAGTAGGTCAGGGGGAGGCTACACCTTC.

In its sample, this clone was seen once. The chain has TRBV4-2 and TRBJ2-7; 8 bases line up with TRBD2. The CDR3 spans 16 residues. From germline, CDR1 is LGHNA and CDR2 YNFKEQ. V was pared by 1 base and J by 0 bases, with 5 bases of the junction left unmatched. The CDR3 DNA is TGTGCCAGCAGCCAAGCTAGCGGGCCCAACTCCTACGAGCAGTACTTC. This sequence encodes CASSQASGPNSYEQYF.

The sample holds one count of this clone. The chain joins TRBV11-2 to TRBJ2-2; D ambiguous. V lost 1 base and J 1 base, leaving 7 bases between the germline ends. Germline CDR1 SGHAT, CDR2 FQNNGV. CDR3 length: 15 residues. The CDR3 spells CASSLGPRNTGELFF. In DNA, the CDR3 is TGTGCCAGCAGCTTAGGGCCCAGGAACACCGGGGAGCTGTTTTTT.

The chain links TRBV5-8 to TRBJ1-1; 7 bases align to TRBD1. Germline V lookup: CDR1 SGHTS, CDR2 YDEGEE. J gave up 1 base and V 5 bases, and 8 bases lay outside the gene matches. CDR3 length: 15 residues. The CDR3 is CASRGGTAWNTEAFF. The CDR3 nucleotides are TGTGCCAGCAGAGGAGGGACAGCTTGGAACACTGAAGCTTTCTTT. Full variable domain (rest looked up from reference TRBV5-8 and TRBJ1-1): EAGVTQSPTHLIKTRGQQATLRCSPISGHTSVYWYQQALGLGLQFLLWYDEGEERNRGNFPPRFSGRQFPNYSSELNVNALELEDSALYLCASRGGTAWNTEAFFGQGTRLTVV.

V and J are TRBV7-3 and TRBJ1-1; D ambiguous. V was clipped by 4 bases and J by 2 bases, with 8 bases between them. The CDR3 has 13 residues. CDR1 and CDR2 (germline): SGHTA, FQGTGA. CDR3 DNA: TGTGCCAGCAGCTCCGACACCAACACTGAAGCTTTCTTT. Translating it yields CASSSDTNTEAFF.

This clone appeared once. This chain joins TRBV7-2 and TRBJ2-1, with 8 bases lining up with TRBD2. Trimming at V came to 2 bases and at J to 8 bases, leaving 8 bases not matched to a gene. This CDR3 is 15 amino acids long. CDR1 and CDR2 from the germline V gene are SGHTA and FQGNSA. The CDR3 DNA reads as TGTGCCAGCAGCTTAAGCCGGGGGGGTAGTTATGAGCAGTTCTTC. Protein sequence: CASSLSRGGSYEQFF.

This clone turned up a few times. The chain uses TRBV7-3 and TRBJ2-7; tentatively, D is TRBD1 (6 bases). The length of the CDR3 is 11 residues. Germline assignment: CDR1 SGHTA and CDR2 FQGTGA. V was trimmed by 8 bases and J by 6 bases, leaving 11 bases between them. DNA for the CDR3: TGTGCCAGCGGGCAGGGGAGCGAGCAGTACTTC. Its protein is CASGQGSEQYF.

The chain's CDR3 is CAWSVVNSYNSPLHF. The CDR3 nucleotides read TGTGCCTGGAGTGTGGTAAACAGCTATAATTCACCCCTCCACTTT. The chain uses TRBV30 and TRBJ1-6, with D uncertain. Trimming removed 0 bases from V and 3 bases from J, with 9 bases in between. Germline V CDR1 and CDR2: GTSNPN, SVGIG (reference sequence). The CDR3 is made up of 15 amino acids.

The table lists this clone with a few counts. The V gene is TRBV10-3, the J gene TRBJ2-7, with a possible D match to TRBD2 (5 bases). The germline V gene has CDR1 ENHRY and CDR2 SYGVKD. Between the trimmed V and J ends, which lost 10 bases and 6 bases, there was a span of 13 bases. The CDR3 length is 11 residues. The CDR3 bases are TGTGCCACTAGCCCTGCGTCCGAGCAGTACTTC. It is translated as CATSPASEQYF.

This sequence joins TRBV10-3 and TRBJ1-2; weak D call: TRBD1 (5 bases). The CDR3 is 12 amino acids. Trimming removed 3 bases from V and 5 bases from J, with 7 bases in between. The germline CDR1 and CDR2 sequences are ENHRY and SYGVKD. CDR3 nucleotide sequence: TGTGCCATCAGTGATCAGGGTTATGGCTACACCTTC. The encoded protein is CAISDQGYGYTF.

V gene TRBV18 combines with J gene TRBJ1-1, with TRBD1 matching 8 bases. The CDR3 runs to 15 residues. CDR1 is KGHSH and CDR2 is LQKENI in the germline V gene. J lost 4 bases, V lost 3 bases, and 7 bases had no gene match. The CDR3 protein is CASSPFQGAGTEAFF. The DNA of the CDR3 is TGTGCCAGCTCACCTTTCCAGGGGGCAGGCACTGAAGCTTTCTTT.

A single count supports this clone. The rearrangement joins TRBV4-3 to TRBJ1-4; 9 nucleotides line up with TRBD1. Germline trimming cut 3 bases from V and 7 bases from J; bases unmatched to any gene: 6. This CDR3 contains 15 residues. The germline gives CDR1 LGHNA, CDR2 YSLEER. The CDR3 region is CASSHHRGRSEKLFF. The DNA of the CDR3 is TGCGCCAGCAGCCACCACAGGGGGCGAAGTGAAAAACTGTTTTTT.

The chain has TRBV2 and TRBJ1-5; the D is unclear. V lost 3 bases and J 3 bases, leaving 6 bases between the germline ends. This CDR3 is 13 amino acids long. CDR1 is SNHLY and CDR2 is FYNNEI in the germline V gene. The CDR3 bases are TGTGCCAGCAGTGACGAGTTCAATCAGCCCCAGCATTTT. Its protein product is CASSDEFNQPQHF.

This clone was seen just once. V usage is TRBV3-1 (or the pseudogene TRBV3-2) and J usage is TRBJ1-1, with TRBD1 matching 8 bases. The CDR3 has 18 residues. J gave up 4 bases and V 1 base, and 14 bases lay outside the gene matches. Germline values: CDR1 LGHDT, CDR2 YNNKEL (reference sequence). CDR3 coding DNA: TGTGCCAGCAGCCAAGCCCCCAGTGGCCAGGGGGCTCTCACTGAAGCTTTCTTT. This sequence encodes CASSQAPSGQGALTEAFF.

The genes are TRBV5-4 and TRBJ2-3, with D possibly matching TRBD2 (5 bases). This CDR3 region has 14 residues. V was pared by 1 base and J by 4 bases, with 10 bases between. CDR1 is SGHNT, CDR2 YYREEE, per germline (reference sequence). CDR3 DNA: TGTGCCAGCAGCTTGAAGGGAGTAGCAGATACGCAGTATTTT. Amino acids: CASSLKGVADTQYF. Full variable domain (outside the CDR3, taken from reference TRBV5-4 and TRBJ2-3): ETGVTQSPTHLIKTRGQQVTLRCSSQSGHNTVSWYQQALGQGPQFIFQYYREEENGRGNFPPRFSGLQFPNYSSELNVNALELDDSALYLCASSLKGVADTQYFGPGTRLTVL.